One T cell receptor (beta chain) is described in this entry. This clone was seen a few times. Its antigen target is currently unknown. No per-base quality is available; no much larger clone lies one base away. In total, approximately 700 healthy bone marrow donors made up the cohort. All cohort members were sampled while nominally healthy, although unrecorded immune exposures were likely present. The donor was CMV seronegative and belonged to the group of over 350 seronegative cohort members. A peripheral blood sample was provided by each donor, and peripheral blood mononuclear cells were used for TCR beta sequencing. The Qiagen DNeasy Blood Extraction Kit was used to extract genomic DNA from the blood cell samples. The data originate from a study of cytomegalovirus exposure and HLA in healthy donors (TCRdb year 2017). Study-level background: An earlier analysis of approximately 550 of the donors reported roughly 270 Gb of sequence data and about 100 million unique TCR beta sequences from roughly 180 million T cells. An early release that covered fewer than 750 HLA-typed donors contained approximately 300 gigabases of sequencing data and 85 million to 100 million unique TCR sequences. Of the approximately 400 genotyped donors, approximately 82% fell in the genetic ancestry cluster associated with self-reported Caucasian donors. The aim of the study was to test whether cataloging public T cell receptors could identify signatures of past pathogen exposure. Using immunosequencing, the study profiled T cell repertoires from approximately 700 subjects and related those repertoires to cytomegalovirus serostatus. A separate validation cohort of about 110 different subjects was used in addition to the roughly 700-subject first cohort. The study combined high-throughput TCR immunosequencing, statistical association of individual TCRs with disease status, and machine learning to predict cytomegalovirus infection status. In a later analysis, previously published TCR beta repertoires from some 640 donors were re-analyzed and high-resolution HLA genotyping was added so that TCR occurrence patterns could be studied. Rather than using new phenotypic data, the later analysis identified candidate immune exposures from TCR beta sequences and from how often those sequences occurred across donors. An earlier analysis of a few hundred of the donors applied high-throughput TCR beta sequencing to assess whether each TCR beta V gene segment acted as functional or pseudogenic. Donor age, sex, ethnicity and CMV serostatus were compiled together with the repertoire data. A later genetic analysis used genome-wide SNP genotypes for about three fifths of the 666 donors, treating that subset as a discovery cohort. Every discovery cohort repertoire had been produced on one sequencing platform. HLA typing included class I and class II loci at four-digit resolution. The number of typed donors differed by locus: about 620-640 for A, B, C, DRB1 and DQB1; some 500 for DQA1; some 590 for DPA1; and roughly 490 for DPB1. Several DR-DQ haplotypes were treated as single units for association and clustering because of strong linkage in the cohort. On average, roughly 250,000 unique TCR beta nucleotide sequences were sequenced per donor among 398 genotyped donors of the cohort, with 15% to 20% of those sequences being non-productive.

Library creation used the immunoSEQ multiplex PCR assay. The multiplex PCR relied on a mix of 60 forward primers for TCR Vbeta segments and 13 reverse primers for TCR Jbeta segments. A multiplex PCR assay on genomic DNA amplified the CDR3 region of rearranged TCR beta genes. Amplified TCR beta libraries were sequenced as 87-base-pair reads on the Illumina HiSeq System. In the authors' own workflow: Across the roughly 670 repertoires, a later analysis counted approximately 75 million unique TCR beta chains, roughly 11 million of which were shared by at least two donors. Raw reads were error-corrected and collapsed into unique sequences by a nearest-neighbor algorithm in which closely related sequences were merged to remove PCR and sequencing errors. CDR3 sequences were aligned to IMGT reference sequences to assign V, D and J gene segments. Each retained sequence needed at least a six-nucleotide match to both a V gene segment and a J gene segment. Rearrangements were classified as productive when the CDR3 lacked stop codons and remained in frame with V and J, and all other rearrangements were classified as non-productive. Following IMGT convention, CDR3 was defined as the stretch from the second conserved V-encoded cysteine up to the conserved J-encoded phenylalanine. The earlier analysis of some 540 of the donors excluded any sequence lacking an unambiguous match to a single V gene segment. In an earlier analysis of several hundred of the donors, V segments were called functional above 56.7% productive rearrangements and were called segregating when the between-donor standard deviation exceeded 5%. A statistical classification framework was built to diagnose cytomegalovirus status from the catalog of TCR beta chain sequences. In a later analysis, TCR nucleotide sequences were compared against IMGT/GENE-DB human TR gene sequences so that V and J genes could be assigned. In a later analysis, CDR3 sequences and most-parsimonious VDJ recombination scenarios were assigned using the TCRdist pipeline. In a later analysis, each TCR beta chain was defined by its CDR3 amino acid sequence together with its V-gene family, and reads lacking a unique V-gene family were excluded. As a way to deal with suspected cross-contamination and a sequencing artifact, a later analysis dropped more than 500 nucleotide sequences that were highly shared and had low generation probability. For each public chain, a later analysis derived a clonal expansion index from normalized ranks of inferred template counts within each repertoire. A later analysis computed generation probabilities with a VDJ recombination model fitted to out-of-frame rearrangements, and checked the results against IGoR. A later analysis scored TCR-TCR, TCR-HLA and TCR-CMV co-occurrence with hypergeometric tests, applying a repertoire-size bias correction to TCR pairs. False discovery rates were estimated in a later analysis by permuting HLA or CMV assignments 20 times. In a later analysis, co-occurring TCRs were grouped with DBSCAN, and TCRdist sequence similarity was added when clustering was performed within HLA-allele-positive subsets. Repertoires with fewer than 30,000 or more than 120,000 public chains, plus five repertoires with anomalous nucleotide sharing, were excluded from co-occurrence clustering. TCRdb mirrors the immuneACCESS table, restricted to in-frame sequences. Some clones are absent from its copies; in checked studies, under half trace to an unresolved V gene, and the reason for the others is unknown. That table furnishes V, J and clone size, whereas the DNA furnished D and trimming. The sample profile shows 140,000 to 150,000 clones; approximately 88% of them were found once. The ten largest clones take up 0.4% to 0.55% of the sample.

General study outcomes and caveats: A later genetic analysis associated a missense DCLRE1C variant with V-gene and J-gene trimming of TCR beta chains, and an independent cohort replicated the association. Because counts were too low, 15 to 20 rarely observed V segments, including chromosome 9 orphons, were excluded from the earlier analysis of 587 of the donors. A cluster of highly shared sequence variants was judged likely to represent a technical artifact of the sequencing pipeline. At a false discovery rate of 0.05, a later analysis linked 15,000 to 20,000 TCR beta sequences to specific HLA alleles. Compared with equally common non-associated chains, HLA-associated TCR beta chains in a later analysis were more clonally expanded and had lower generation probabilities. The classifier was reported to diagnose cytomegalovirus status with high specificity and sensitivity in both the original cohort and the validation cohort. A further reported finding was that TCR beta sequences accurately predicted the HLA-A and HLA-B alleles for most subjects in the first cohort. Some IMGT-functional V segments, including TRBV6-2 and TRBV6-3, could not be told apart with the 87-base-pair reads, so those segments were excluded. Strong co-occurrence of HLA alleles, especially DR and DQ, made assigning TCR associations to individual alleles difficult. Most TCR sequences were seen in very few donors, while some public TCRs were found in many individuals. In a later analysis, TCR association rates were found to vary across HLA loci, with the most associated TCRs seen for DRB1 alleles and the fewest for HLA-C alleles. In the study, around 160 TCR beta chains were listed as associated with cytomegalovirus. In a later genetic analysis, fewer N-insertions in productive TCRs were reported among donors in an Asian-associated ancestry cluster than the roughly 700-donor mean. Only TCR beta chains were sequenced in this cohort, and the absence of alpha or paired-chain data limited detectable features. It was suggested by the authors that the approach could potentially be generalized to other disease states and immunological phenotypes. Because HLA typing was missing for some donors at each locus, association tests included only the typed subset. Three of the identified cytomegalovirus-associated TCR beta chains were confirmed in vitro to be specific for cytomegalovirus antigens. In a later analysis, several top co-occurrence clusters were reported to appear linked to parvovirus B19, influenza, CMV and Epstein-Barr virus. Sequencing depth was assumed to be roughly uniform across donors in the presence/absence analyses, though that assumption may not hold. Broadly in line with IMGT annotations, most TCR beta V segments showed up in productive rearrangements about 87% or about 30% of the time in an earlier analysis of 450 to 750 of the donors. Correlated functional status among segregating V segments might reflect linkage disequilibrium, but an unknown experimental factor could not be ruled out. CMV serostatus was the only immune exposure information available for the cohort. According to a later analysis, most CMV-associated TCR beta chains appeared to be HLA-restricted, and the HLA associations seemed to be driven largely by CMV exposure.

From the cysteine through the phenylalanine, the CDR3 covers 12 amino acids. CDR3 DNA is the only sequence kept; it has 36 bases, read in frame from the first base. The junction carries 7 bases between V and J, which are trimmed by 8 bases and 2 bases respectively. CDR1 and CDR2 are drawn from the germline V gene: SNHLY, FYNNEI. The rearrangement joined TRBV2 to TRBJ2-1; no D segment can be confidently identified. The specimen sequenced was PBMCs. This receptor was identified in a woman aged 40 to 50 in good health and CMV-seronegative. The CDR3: CASGLTYNEQFF. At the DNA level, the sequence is TGTGCCAGCGGGCTTACCTACAATGAGCAGTTCTTC.